This passage covers 32 T cell receptor beta chains from one sample sequenced in a study of cytomegalovirus exposure and HLA in healthy donors. 60 Vbeta and 13 Jbeta primers were used in PCR. TCRdb's copy holds only in-frame clones and misses some; the assay was immunoSEQ multiplex PCR. The sample includes 150,000 to 200,000 clones, roughly 75% of them seen just once. Material: PBMCs. These receptors all stem from a woman aged 40 to 50 in good health and CMV-seropositive.

J is TRBJ1-2 and V is TRBV28; D is ambiguous. The CDR3 has 12 residues. The germline gives CDR1 MDHEN, CDR2 SYDVKM. Trimming stripped 8 bases from V and 8 bases from J, with 15 bases between. The CDR3 region is CASQSEGWGYTF. As DNA, the CDR3 is TGTGCCAGCCAATCGGAGGGTTGGGGCTACACCTTC.

The chain carries TRBV6-1 and TRBJ2-7; D not certain. The CDR3 consists of 13 residues. The V gene's germline CDR1 is MNHNS and CDR2 SASEGT. V lost 2 bases, J lost 3 bases, and 8 bases lay in between. The CDR3: CASSETLSYEQYF. CDR3 DNA: TGTGCCAGCAGTGAAACCCTCAGCTACGAGCAGTACTTC.

This clone was observed once. CDR3 sequence reads: CASSPAQDQPQHF. CDR3 coding DNA: TGTGCCAGCTCACCAGCCCAGGATCAGCCCCAGCATTTT. The chain carries TRBV18 and TRBJ1-5; D ambiguous. V was clipped by 2 bases and J by 5 bases, with 7 bases between them. CDR3 length: 13 residues. Germline V gives CDR1 KGHSH, CDR2 LQKENI.

The chain links TRBV2 to TRBJ1-5, with 8 nucleotides matching TRBD1. The V segment lost 3 bases and the J segment 2 bases; nucleotides outside the gene matches: 9. The CDR3 consists of 17 residues. CDR1 SNHLY and CDR2 FYNNEI come from the germline V gene. This CDR3 reads CASSEQGARVGNQPQHF. In DNA form, the CDR3 reads TGTGCCAGCAGTGAGCAGGGGGCAAGGGTGGGCAATCAGCCCCAGCATTTT. Complete variable domain (other parts from reference TRBV2 and TRBJ1-5): EPEVTQTPSHQVTQMGQEVILRCVPISNHLYFYWYRQILGQKVEFLVSFYNNEISEKSEIFDDQFSVERPDGSNFTLKIRSTKLEDSAMYFCASSEQGARVGNQPQHFGDGTRLSIL.

This clone has a handful of counts. This sequence joins TRBV29-1 and TRBJ2-2; 7 nucleotides line up with TRBD1. CDR1 is SQVTM, CDR2 ANQGSEA, per germline. V shed 4 bases, J shed 3 bases, and the junction held 5 bases outside the gene matches. This CDR3 contains 14 residues. This CDR3 is CSVATGLDTGELFF. The CDR3 region has the DNA TGCAGCGTTGCGACAGGGTTGGACACCGGGGAGCTGTTTTTT.

This chain connects TRBV6-1 to TRBJ1-5, with 7 bases aligning to TRBD1. This CDR3 spans 14 amino acids. V shed 6 bases and J 4 bases; nucleotides not matched to a gene: 6. The germline CDR1 and CDR2 sequences are MNHNS and SASEGT. The CDR3 spells CASSLDRVNQPQHF. The DNA for the CDR3 is TGTGCCAGCAGCCTAGACAGGGTTAATCAGCCCCAGCATTTT.

This chain uses TRBV7-2 with TRBJ2-3, with D perhaps TRBD1 (5 bases). The CDR3 covers 14 residues. V gave up 2 bases and J gave up 4 bases, with 10 bases separating them. Germline loops: CDR1 SGHTA, CDR2 FQGNSA. Here the CDR3 DNA reads TGTGCCAGCAGCTTACACCAGGGCGCAGATACGCAGTATTTT. Its translation: CASSLHQGADTQYF.

This rearrangement joins TRBV21-1 to TRBJ2-1; the tabulated D call, TRBD2, remains unverified against the DNA. TRBV21-1 is designated a pseudogene. There are 20 residues in the CDR3. CDR3 protein: CASSKALARTSGRSYNEQFF. The CDR3 DNA reads TGTGCCAGCAGCAAAGCTCTAGCGCGGACTAGCGGGAGGTCCTACAATGAGCAGTTCTTC.

The chain couples TRBV7-2 to TRBJ2-5, with TRBD1 as a possible D gene (6 bases). Trimming cost V 4 bases and J 2 bases, with 17 bases left between them. CDR1 and CDR2 (germline): SGHTA, FQGNSA. The CDR3 sequence is 16 residues long. The CDR3 DNA reads as TGTGCCAGCAGCTCACAGGGTGGGAGAAAGCAAGAGACCCAGTACTTC. This sequence encodes CASSSQGGRKQETQYF.

This chain uses TRBV11-2 with TRBJ2-6; a possible D gene is TRBD2 (5 bases). The CDR3 totals 14 residues. CDR1 and CDR2 (germline): SGHAT, FQNNGV. V was pared by 7 bases and J by 4 bases, with 11 bases between. The CDR3 protein is CASNRGAGANVLTF. CDR3 nucleotide sequence: TGTGCCAGCAATCGGGGAGCAGGGGCCAACGTCCTGACTTTC.

This chain joins TRBV25-1 and TRBJ2-2; 8 nucleotides match TRBD2. V dropped 6 bases and J dropped 4; count of bases not matched to a gene: 13. The CDR3 is 17 residues long. CDR1 MGHDK and CDR2 SYGVNS come from the germline V gene. CDR3 nucleotide sequence: TGTGCCAGCAGGGGCGGGGGGCACCTTGTTGGCACCGGGGAGCTGTTTTTT. It yields the protein CASRGGGHLVGTGELFF.

V and J are TRBV18 and TRBJ2-1; TRBD2 matches at 11 bases. V lost 4 bases to trimming and J lost 1 base; unmatched junction nucleotides: 15. CDR1 and CDR2 from the germline V gene are KGHSH and LQKENI. The CDR3 extends over 20 amino acids. Here the CDR3 DNA reads TGTGCCAGCTCACTAATCGGGACTAGCGGAGAACTCGGATCCTACAATGAGCAGTTCTTC. It codes for CASSLIGTSGELGSYNEQFF.

Only one count was recorded for this clone. J is TRBJ2-2 and V is TRBV5-5; 15 nucleotides agree with TRBD2. This CDR3 contains 18 residues. Per the germline V gene, CDR1 is SGHKS and CDR2 is YYEKEE (reference sequence). Unmatched junction bases numbered 12, after V lost 4 bases and J lost 8 bases. CDR3 DNA sequence: TGTGCCAGCAGCCTCGCGAAAGGACTAGCGGGAGGGCCGGGGGAGCTGTTTTTT. Translated, it gives CASSLAKGLAGGPGELFF.

This chain joins TRBV5-4 and TRBJ2-3; D is perhaps TRBD1 (6 bases). There are 13 residues in the CDR3. V was clipped by 4 bases and J by 4 bases, with 10 bases between them. Germline lookup yields CDR1 SGHNT and CDR2 YYREEE (reference sequence). The CDR3, as DNA: TGTGCCAGCAGCCCCACAGGGTCAGATACGCAGTATTTT. It encodes CASSPTGSDTQYF.

The V and J genes are TRBV7-9 and TRBJ1-4, with TRBD1 matching over 8 bases. V lost 5 bases to trimming and J lost 8 bases; unmatched junction nucleotides: 10. Per germline, CDR1 SEHNR and CDR2 FQNEAQ (reference sequence). The CDR3 runs to 15 residues. CDR3: CASSGKDREYEKLFF. Written as DNA, the CDR3 is TGTGCCAGCAGCGGCAAGGACAGGGAGTACGAAAAACTGTTTTTT.

This clone was counted once. CDR3 sequence reads: CASSQGGLETSTDTQYF. Here the CDR3 DNA reads TGTGCCAGCAGTCAAGGGGGACTAGAGACTAGCACAGATACGCAGTATTTT. J is TRBJ2-3 and V is TRBV28, with TRBD2 matching over 8 bases. The CDR3 is 17 residues long. In germline, CDR1 is MDHEN, CDR2 SYDVKM. The V and J ends lost 5 bases and 0 bases, in that order; junction bases with no gene match: 10.

V gene TRBV7-2 combines with J gene TRBJ2-7, with D possibly TRBD2 on 7 matching bases. The CDR3 totals 12 residues. The V gene's germline CDR1 is SGHTA and CDR2 FQGNSA. V dropped 6 bases and J dropped 4 bases, with 10 bases sitting between them. CDR3 residues: CASRGGDYEQYF. The DNA of the CDR3 is TGTGCCAGCAGAGGGGGGGATTACGAGCAGTACTTC.

This clone was observed once. The rearrangement uses TRBV28 and TRBJ1-2; D gene uncertain. The V gene's germline CDR1 is MDHEN and CDR2 SYDVKM. This CDR3 has 14 residues. V lost 6 bases, J lost 0 bases, and 11 bases lay in between. In DNA form, the CDR3 reads TGTGCCAGCAGCCCTACTCAAGCTAACTATGGCTACACCTTC. This gives the protein CASSPTQANYGYTF.

This sequence joins TRBV25-1 and TRBJ2-1; 7 nucleotides align to TRBD2. The CDR3 is made up of 14 amino acids. CDR1 is MGHDK and CDR2 is SYGVNS in the germline V gene. V lost 2 bases to trimming and J lost 5 bases; unmatched junction nucleotides: 3. CDR3 in amino acids: CASSEVGGNNEQFF. The CDR3 DNA follows: TGTGCCAGCAGTGAAGTCGGGGGGAACAATGAGCAGTTCTTC.

The gene calls are TRBV18 and TRBJ2-3; D remains unclear. Germline loops: CDR1 KGHSH, CDR2 LQKENI. Between the trimmed V and J ends, which lost 0 bases and 6 bases, there was a span of 4 bases. CDR3 size: 12 residues. The CDR3 region has the DNA TGTGCCAGCTCACCACCGGGCGATACGCAGTATTTT. Translating it yields CASSPPGDTQYF.

The chain joins TRBV10-3 to TRBJ1-2; 7 positions agree with TRBD1. V lost 5 bases to trimming and J lost 5 bases; unmatched junction nucleotides: 8. Germline values: CDR1 ENHRY, CDR2 SYGVKD. The length of the CDR3 is 14 residues. CDR3 in amino acids: CAISSRGTDYGYTF. CDR3 sequence (DNA): TGTGCCATCAGTAGCCGCGGGACAGATTATGGCTACACCTTC.

The gene calls are TRBV6-1 and TRBJ1-3, with 10 positions matching TRBD1. V was pared by 4 bases and J by 4 bases, with 7 bases of the junction left unmatched. This CDR3 has 16 residues. CDR1 is MNHNS, CDR2 SASEGT, per germline. This CDR3 reads CASSGSGQGKGNTIYF. For the CDR3, the DNA is TGTGCCAGCAGTGGTTCGGGACAGGGGAAAGGAAACACCATATATTTT.

This clone appeared once. The chain uses TRBV19 and TRBJ1-3, with no clear D. Germline assignment: CDR1 LNHDA and CDR2 SQIVND (reference sequence). V lost 3 bases and J 0 bases, leaving 12 bases between the germline ends. The CDR3 runs to 16 residues. This CDR3 reads CASSITEPSSGNTIYF. CDR3 sequence (DNA): TGTGCCAGTAGTATTACAGAACCGAGCTCTGGAAACACCATATATTTT.

This chain joins TRBV6-6 and TRBJ1-1; D is perhaps TRBD1 (5 bases). Germline V lookup: CDR1 MNHNY, CDR2 SVGAGI (reference sequence). The ends were cut back, 2 bases at V and 2 bases at J, with 12 bases in the middle. CDR3 length: 15 residues. The CDR3 here is CASSYPGGGNTEAFF. For the CDR3, the DNA is TGTGCCAGCAGTTACCCGGGGGGTGGAAACACTGAAGCTTTCTTT.

This chain uses TRBV2 with TRBJ1-2; a weak D match, TRBD1 (6 bases). The CDR3 loop spans 14 amino acids. Germline CDR1 is SNHLY and CDR2 is FYNNEI. Deletions cut 6 bases from V and 5 bases from J, with 16 bases between. CDR3 in amino acids: CASRARQVAYGYTF. The CDR3, as DNA: TGTGCCAGCAGAGCCCGACAGGTCGCATATGGCTACACCTTC.

The V gene is TRBV14, the J gene TRBJ2-5; TRBD1 is a possible D gene (5 bases). Germline values: CDR1 SGHDN, CDR2 FVKESK. Trimming took 0 bases from V and 4 from J, leaving 12 bases between them. The CDR3 has 15 residues. The CDR3 spells CASSQDLRTSETQYF. The CDR3 DNA reads TGTGCCAGCAGCCAAGACCTCAGGACATCAGAGACCCAGTACTTC.

This clone was seen a few times. The rearrangement links TRBV4-1 to TRBJ2-7, with D unresolved. This CDR3 comprises 12 residues. V shed 0 bases and J shed 7 bases, with 7 bases lying between them. Germline loops: CDR1 MGHRA, CDR2 YSYEKL. The CDR3 DNA is TGCGCCAGCAGCCAAGATGGGCGAGAGCAGTACTTC. Amino acids: CASSQDGREQYF.

The chain has TRBV15 and TRBJ1-4, with 7 bases matching TRBD1. Germline V CDR1 and CDR2: LNHNV, YYDKDF (reference sequence). V lost 1 base to trimming and J lost 0 bases; unmatched junction nucleotides: 2. The CDR3 covers 16 residues. CDR3: CATSRGGQTTNEKLFF. Here the CDR3 DNA reads TGTGCCACCAGCAGAGGGGGACAGACAACTAATGAAAAACTGTTTTTT.

The CDR3 sequence is CASSFSSSYEQYF. CDR3 in DNA: TGTGCCAGCAGCTTTTCTAGTTCCTACGAGCAGTACTTC. The V and J genes are TRBV5-6 and TRBJ2-7; D remains ambiguous. The CDR3 totals 13 residues. Trimming left V 2 bases short and J 1 base short, with 7 bases between. In germline, CDR1 is SGHDT, CDR2 YYEEEE.

As regards this clone: Other DNA variants within this sample encode the same CDR3. This chain links TRBV18 with TRBJ1-5; D is undetermined. The CDR3 runs 12 residues. Germline values: CDR1 KGHSH, CDR2 LQKENI. Trimming removed 2 bases from V and 11 bases from J, with 10 bases in between. CDR3: CASSPEGRAQHF. CDR3 sequence (DNA): TGTGCCAGCTCACCAGAGGGTCGGGCCCAGCATTTT.

The chain has TRBV6-5 and TRBJ1-2, with 11 positions matching TRBD1. The CDR3 length is 14 residues. Germline assignment: CDR1 MNHEY and CDR2 SVGAGI. Trimming took 6 bases from V and 7 from J; bases not matched to a gene: 7. The CDR3 bases are TGTGCCAGCAGATCCGGACAGGGGGCCTGTGGCTACACCTTC. This sequence encodes CASRSGQGACGYTF.

V is TRBV19 and J is TRBJ2-2; no firm D call. CDR3 size: 14 residues. V lost 6 bases, J lost 2 bases, and 10 bases lay in between. Germline V CDR1 and CDR2: LNHDA, SQIVND (reference sequence). The CDR3 nucleotides are TGTGCCAGTAGCGCCGACACCAACACCGGGGAGCTGTTTTTT. It translates to CASSADTNTGELFF.